These 24 T cell receptor beta chains share one sample of origin, sequenced in a study of T cells in Graves' hyperthyroidism and ophthalmopathy. The CDR3 regions of TCR beta were amplified from RNA transcripts. The TCR CDR3 first-round RT-PCR relied on the HTBI primer set. TCRdb used MiXCR to reprocess the multiplex PCR reads, holding one entry per CDR3 protein. Of roughly 500,000 distinct CDR3 sequences listed, over 45% are singletons. Material: peripheral blood or thyroid tissue (not recorded which). These receptor sequences come from an adult woman with Graves' disease, either hyperthyroidism or ophthalmopathy (not recorded which).

This clonotype was seen ten or more times. This sequence joins TRBV10-3 and TRBJ2-6; TRBD2 agrees at 8 bases. From germline, CDR1 is ENHRY and CDR2 SYGVKD. CDR3 size: 16 residues. V was clipped by 8 bases and J by 0 bases; unmatched bases: 6. CDR3 sequence (DNA): TGTGCCATCGCGGGGGGTTCCCACTCTGGGGCCAACGTCCTGACTTTC. Its protein product is CAIAGGSHSGANVLTF.

This clonotype was recorded once. V usage is TRBV9 and J usage is TRBJ1-2; TRBD1 aligns across 11 bases. V dropped 3 bases and J dropped 6; count of bases not matched to a gene: 7. The CDR3 is 15 amino acids. CDR1 SGDLS and CDR2 YYNGEE come from the germline V gene. CDR3 DNA sequence: TGTGCCAGCAGCGCGTCGGGGACAGGGGGGGATGGCTACACCTTC. Translating it yields CASSASGTGGDGYTF.

The CDR3 loop reads CASSPQGRELFF. DNA of the CDR3: TGTGCCAGCAGCCCTCAGGGCCGGGAGCTGTTTTTT. The chain carries TRBV7-6 and TRBJ2-2; D is possibly TRBD1 (5 bases). V was cut by 5 bases and J by 9 bases, with 10 bases left in between. CDR3 length: 12 amino acids. Germline loops: CDR1 SGHVS, CDR2 FNYEAQ.

The V call is TRBV7-2, the J call TRBJ2-5, with 8 positions matching TRBD2. CDR3 length: 13 amino acids. Trimming at V came to 6 bases and at J to 5 bases, leaving 5 bases not matched to a gene. Germline CDR1 is SGHTA and CDR2 is FQGNSA. The CDR3 spells CASRIAGWETQYF. The DNA of the CDR3 is TGTGCCAGCAGGATAGCGGGGTGGGAGACCCAGTACTTC.

The chain employs TRBV7-2 and TRBJ1-1, with D unresolved. V was cut by 6 bases and J by 1 base, with 12 bases left in between. Germline CDR1 and CDR2: SGHTA and FQGNSA. The CDR3 spans 14 residues. CDR3 sequence (DNA): TGTGCCAGCAGAAACGCCCGGTCGAACACTGAAGCTTTCTTT. Residues: CASRNARSNTEAFF.

This clonotype was recorded once. The rearrangement uses TRBV2 and TRBJ1-1; possible D gene TRBD1, 6 bases. The length of the CDR3 is 16 residues. CDR1 is SNHLY and CDR2 is FYNNEI in the germline V gene. V was cut by 6 bases and J by 1 base, with 18 bases left in between. CDR3 in amino acids: CASRRTGRGTNTEAFF. CDR3 nucleotide sequence: TGTGCCAGCAGGCGAACGGGGAGGGGGACGAACACTGAAGCTTTCTTT.

The CDR3 DNA sequence: TGCGCCAGCAGTCTCCGGGACAGGGAAGAGACCCAGTACTTC. Translating gives CASSLRDREETQYF. The chain combines TRBV10-2 with TRBJ2-5; 9 bases are a match to TRBD1. V lost 5 bases and J lost 3; bases outside the gene matches: 4. The CDR3 is 14 amino acids. The germline V gene encodes CDR1 WSHSY and CDR2 SAAADI.

This clonotype was detected ten times or more. The CDR3 protein is CASSPTASSGNTIYF. In DNA, the CDR3 is TGTGCCAGCAGCCCGACGGCCTCCTCTGGAAACACCATATATTTT. V is TRBV3-1 and J is TRBJ1-3; no reliable D call. The CDR3 spans 15 residues. The V end was cut by 4 bases, the J end by 0 bases, with 10 bases between. Germline CDR1 is LGHDT and CDR2 is YNNKEL (reference sequence).

This clonotype was recorded many times. The chain has TRBV28 and TRBJ1-1, with no clear D. This CDR3 has 11 amino acids. The V gene lost 5 bases and the J gene lost 5 bases, with 6 bases spanning the gap. Germline assignment: CDR1 MDHEN and CDR2 SYDVKM. CDR3 sequence reads: CASSTSTEAFF. For the CDR3, the DNA is TGTGCCAGCAGTACCTCAACTGAAGCTTTCTTT.

The V gene is TRBV29-1, the J gene TRBJ1-2; TRBD1 matches at 8 bases. After removal of 6 bases from V and 14 bases from J, the junction contained 11 bases not matched to a gene. CDR1 is SQVTM, CDR2 ANQGSEA, per germline. The CDR3 spans 11 residues. The CDR3 is CSVPPGGQETF. CDR3 sequence (DNA): TGCAGCGTGCCCCCAGGGGGCCAGGAGACCTTC.

The chain combines TRBV7-2 with TRBJ1-1, with unresolved D. This CDR3 region has 15 residues. Per germline, CDR1 SGHTA and CDR2 FQGNSA. Trimming stripped 5 bases from V and 0 bases from J, with 13 bases between. CDR3 residues: CASSADRIMNTEAFF. CDR3 nucleotide sequence: TGTGCCAGCAGCGCGGACCGAATCATGAACACTGAAGCTTTCTTT.

About this clonotype itself: Because the CDR3's place on the DNA is in doubt, the DNA is left out and the CDR3 is given as listed by TCRdb. The chain carries TRBV2 and TRBJ1-1. The germline CDR1 and CDR2 sequences are SNHLY and FYNNEI. From its first to its last residue, the CDR3 has 14 amino acids. The CDR3 sequence: CACSARGVRLEAFF.

This clonotype was seen ten or more times. The chain combines TRBV27 with TRBJ2-5; 7 bases are a match to TRBD1. CDR1 is MNHEY, CDR2 SMNVEV, per germline (reference sequence). The CDR3 is 14 residues long. V shed 0 bases and J 4 bases; nucleotides not matched to a gene: 2. The CDR3 region is CASSLSRQGETQYF. Written as DNA, the CDR3 is TGTGCCAGCAGTTTATCGCGACAGGGAGAGACCCAGTACTTC.

This chain links TRBV24-1 with TRBJ1-2, with 7 bases aligning to TRBD1. Trimming took 2 bases from V and 0 from J; bases not matched to a gene: 5. Germline assignment: CDR1 KGHDR and CDR2 SFDVKD. The CDR3 extends over 16 amino acids. CDR3 amino acids: CATSDSRDRPNYGYTF. The CDR3 nucleotides are TGTGCCACCAGTGATTCCCGGGACAGACCTAACTATGGCTACACCTTC.

This chain links TRBV10-3 with TRBJ1-2, with 7 nucleotides matching TRBD1. The V gene's germline CDR1 is ENHRY and CDR2 SYGVKD. Trimming took 0 bases from V and 8 from J; bases not matched to a gene: 9. This CDR3 is 15 amino acids long. The CDR3 region has the DNA TGTGCCATCAGTGAGTCGACGGCAGGGACAGACGGCTACACCTTC. It codes for CAISESTAGTDGYTF.

The J gene is TRBJ2-5, the V gene TRBV15, with a possible D match to TRBD2 (6 bases). The germline V gene has CDR1 LNHNV and CDR2 YYDKDF (reference sequence). The V end lost 3 bases, the J end lost 5 bases, and 10 bases lay between the germline ends. This CDR3 contains 13 residues. CDR3 DNA sequence: TGTGCCACCAGCAGTGAGCGGGTGGAGACCCAGTACTTC. Encoded protein: CATSSERVETQYF.

This clonotype has more than one count but fewer than ten. The chain employs TRBV6-6 and TRBJ1-1; 10 nucleotides align to TRBD1. From germline, CDR1 is MNHNY and CDR2 SVGAGI (reference sequence). CDR3 size: 15 residues. V lost 2 bases, J lost 4 bases, and 4 bases stayed unmatched. The chain's CDR3 is CASSYVDRGFTEAFF. DNA for the CDR3: TGTGCCAGCAGTTACGTGGACAGGGGGTTCACTGAAGCTTTCTTT.

This clonotype was found many times. The chain couples TRBV2 to TRBJ1-4, with D tentatively TRBD1 (5 bases). The CDR3 spans 16 residues. Germline CDR1 and CDR2: SNHLY and FYNNEI. The V and J ends lost 7 bases and 8 bases respectively, with 23 bases between them. The CDR3 coding sequence is TGTGCCAGCACACAGGACCGACCTTCTGGGAGGGAAAAACTGTTTTTT. Translating it yields CASTQDRPSGREKLFF.

The genes are TRBV7-2 and TRBJ1-5, with D maybe TRBD1 (6 bases). This CDR3 spans 15 amino acids. V was trimmed by 3 bases and J by 2 bases, leaving 11 bases between them. Germline V CDR1 and CDR2: SGHTA, FQGNSA. The CDR3 DNA reads as TGTGCCAGCAGCTTGTCGGGGGCGGGCAATCAGCCCCAGCATTTT. It specifies CASSLSGAGNQPQHF.

For this clonotype: Since no conserved phenylalanine or tryptophan closes the CDR3, a read error is the likely cause. J is TRBJ1-6 and V is TRBV6-5; D remains ambiguous. The CDR3 loop spans 16 amino acids. The germline V gene encodes CDR1 MNHEY and CDR2 SVGAGI. V was trimmed by 5 bases and J by 5 bases, leaving 16 bases between them. CDR3 residues: CASSELGIPNNSPLHY. The DNA for the CDR3 is TGTGCCAGCAGTGAACTCGGGATTCCGAATAATTCACCCCTCCACTAT.

This clonotype showed up just a few times. V is TRBV29-1 and J is TRBJ2-6; 8 nucleotides line up with TRBD1. The CDR3 totals 17 residues. Losses at the gene ends were 6 bases for V and 0 bases for J; bases not matched to a gene: 10. Germline assignment: CDR1 SQVTM and CDR2 ANQGSEA. CDR3 amino acids: CSVPGTGANSGANVLTF. CDR3 sequence (DNA): TGCAGCGTGCCCGGGACAGGTGCTAACTCTGGGGCCAACGTCCTGACTTTC.

This rearrangement joins TRBV10-2 to TRBJ1-1; D gene unclear. The CDR3 is made up of 15 amino acids. Deletions cut 3 bases from V and 0 bases from J, with 11 bases between. Germline assignment: CDR1 WSHSY and CDR2 SAAADI. The CDR3 region is CASSEETFLNTEAFF. Written as DNA, the CDR3 is TGCGCCAGCAGTGAAGAGACATTCCTGAACACTGAAGCTTTCTTT.

CDR3 sequence (DNA): TGCAGCGTCTCCGGGACAGGAAAGAACACTGAAGCTTTCTTT. This sequence encodes CSVSGTGKNTEAFF. This sequence joins TRBV29-1 and TRBJ1-1, with 8 bases lining up with TRBD1. Germline V gene lookup returns CDR1 SQVTM and CDR2 ANQGSEA. The CDR3 totals 14 residues. The V gene end was trimmed by 6 bases and the J gene end by 1 base; junction bases not matched to a gene: 7.

This clonotype has just a few counts. This chain joins TRBV29-1 and TRBJ2-5, with D possibly being TRBD1 (5 bases). This CDR3 is 12 amino acids long. In germline, CDR1 is SQVTM, CDR2 ANQGSEA. V lost 7 bases and J lost 5, with 14 bases in between. The DNA of the CDR3 is TGCAGCGCCATTACAGGTTTGGAGACCCAGTACTTC. Translating gives CSAITGLETQYF.